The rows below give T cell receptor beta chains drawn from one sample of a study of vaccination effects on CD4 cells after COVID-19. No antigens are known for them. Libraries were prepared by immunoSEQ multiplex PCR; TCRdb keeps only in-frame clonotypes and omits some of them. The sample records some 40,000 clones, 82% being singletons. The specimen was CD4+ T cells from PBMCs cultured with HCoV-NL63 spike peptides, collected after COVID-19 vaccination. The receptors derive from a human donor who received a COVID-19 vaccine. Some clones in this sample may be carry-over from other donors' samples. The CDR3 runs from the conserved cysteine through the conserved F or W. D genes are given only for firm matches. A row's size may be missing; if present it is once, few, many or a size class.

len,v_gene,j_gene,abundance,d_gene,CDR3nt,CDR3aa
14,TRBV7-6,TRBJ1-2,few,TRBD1,TGTGCCAGCCCGGGACAGGGAAATATGAATGGCTACACCTTC,CASPGQGNMNGYTF
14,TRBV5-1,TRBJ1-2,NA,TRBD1,TGCGCCAGCAGCTTGGTTGGGACAGACTATGGCTACACCTTC,CASSLVGTDYGYTF
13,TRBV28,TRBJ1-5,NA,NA,TGTGCCAGCAGTCCGCGACCGGAGCAGCCCCAGCATTTT,CASSPRPEQPQHF
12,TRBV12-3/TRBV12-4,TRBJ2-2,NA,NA,TGTGCCAGCACAGCGATCGCCGGGGAGCTGTTTTTT,CASTAIAGELFF
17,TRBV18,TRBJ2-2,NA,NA,TGTGCCAGCTCACCACCGTTCGGGCAGGGGAACACCGGGGAGCTGTTTTTT,CASSPPFGQGNTGELFF
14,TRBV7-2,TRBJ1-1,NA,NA,TGTGCCAGCAGCTTAGTGAACGTCAACACTGAAGCTTTCTTT,CASSLVNVNTEAFF
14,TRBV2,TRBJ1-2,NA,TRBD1,TGTGCCAGCAGTGTGGCAGGGGGGACCGTTGGCTACACCTTC,CASSVAGGTVGYTF
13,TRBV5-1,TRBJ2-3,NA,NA,TGCGCCAGCAGTCCCGATAGGACAGATACGCAGTATTTT,CASSPDRTDTQYF
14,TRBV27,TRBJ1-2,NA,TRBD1,TGTGCCAGCAGTCCCCGGACAGGGTCCTATGGCTACACCTTC,CASSPRTGSYGYTF
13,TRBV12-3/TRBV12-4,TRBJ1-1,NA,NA,TGTGCCAGCAGTTTGGAGGTGCAAGGTGAAGCTTTCTTT,CASSLEVQGEAFF
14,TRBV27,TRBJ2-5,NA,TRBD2,TGTGCCAGCAGTCGGGGGACTAGCGGAGAGACCCAGTACTTC,CASSRGTSGETQYF
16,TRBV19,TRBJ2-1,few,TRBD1,TGTGCCAGCCACACCGGACAGGGAAGGTCCTACAATGAGCAGTTCTTC,CASHTGQGRSYNEQFF
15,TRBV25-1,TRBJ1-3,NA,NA,TGTGCCAGCAGTGATACGGGGGCGTCGGGAAACACCATATATTTT,CASSDTGASGNTIYF
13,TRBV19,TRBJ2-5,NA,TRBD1,TGTGCCAGTAGTAGGGGACAGAGAGAGACCCAGTACTTC,CASSRGQRETQYF
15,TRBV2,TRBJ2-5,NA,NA,TGTGCCAGCAGTGATCTAGGCCAGGTCATCGAGACCCAGTACTTC,CASSDLGQVIETQYF
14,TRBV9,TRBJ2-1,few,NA,TGTGCCAGCAGCGTAGCGTCAAACTACAATGAGCAGTTCTTC,CASSVASNYNEQFF
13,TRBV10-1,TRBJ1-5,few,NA,TGCGCCAGTCAACAGAGTATCAATCAGCCCCAGCATTTT,CASQQSINQPQHF
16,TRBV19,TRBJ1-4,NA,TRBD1,TGTGCCAGTAGGGACAGGGGGCTTACCAAGAATGAAAAACTGTTTTTT,CASRDRGLTKNEKLFF
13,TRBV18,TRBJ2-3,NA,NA,TGTGCCAGCTCACCACCGAGCACAGATACGCAGTATTTT,CASSPPSTDTQYF
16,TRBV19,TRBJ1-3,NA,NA,TGTGCCAGTAGTATCCCCCCGAGTTTCTCTGGAAACACCATATATTTT,CASSIPPSFSGNTIYF